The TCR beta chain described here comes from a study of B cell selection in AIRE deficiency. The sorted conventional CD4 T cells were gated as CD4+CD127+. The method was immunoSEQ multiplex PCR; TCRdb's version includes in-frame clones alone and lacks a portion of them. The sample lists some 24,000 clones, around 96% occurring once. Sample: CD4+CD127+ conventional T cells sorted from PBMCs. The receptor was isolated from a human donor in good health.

CDR3 in DNA: TGTGCCACCCGACGGAACACTGAAGCTTTCTTT. Its protein product is CATRRNTEAFF. The rearrangement uses TRBV19 and TRBJ1-1; no firm D call. The V gene lost 10 bases and the J gene lost 1 base, with 7 bases spanning the gap. Germline V gene lookup returns CDR1 LNHDA and CDR2 SQIVND (reference sequence). This CDR3 comprises 11 residues.